A single TCR beta chain is shown here with its context. This sample was taken from a study of early T cells in non-severe SARS-CoV-2 infection. V was clipped by 3 bases and J by 4 bases; unmatched bases: 8. Germline loops: CDR1 MDHEN, CDR2 SYDVKM. The CDR3 length is 16 residues. TCRdb re-called the 5' RACE reads through MiXCR, storing one row per CDR3 protein. The repertoire holds tens of thousands of distinct CDR3 sequences, around 12% seen once, with roughly 1.3% in the top ten. The source material was whole blood. This sequence joins TRBV28 and TRBJ2-7, with 11 nucleotides matching TRBD1. The clonotype comes from an adult who was a healthcare worker with PCR-confirmed SARS-CoV-2 infection or an uninfected control (not recorded which). DNA for the CDR3: TGTGCCAGCAGTTTCCATTGGGACAGGGGGTATTACGAGCAGTACTTC. This codes for CASSFHWDRGYYEQYF.